The 8 T cell receptor beta chains presented below share a single source sample, sequenced in a study of CD8+CD57+ T cells in acquired aplastic anemia. Genomic DNA provided the template from which TCR beta VDJ and CDR3 profiles were obtained. One entry per CDR3 protein, called by TCRdb with MiXCR from the reads. The sample lists 200,000 to 250,000 distinct CDR3 sequences; over 60% were seen once. The sample was sorted CD4+, CD8+, or CD8+CD57+ T cells (not recorded which) from PBMCs. The receptors stem from a human donor in good health.

This clonotype came up many times. The chain carries TRBV28 and TRBJ1-5, with TRBD1 as a possible D gene (5 bases). The germline V gene has CDR1 MDHEN and CDR2 SYDVKM. This CDR3 has 13 residues. Trimming took off 3 bases at V and 6 bases at J, with 9 bases between the two ends. CDR3 sequence reads: CASSFPGFQPQHF. The CDR3 nucleotides read TGTGCCAGCAGTTTCCCAGGGTTTCAGCCCCAGCATTTT. The whole variable domain, filled in from reference TRBV28 and TRBJ1-5, reads DVKVTQSSRYLVKRTGEKVFLECVQDMDHENMFWYRQDPGLGLRLIYFSYDVKMKEKGDIPEGYSVSREKKERFSLILESASTNQTSMYLCASSFPGFQPQHFGDGTRLSIL.

This clonotype was recorded many times. This chain connects TRBV6-4 to TRBJ2-1, with TRBD2 matching over 10 bases. Germline values: CDR1 MRHNA, CDR2 SNTAGT. This CDR3 region has 17 residues. Trimming cost V 0 bases and J 5 bases; bases outside gene matches: 7. The CDR3 DNA is TGTGCCAGCAGTGACTCTATAGCTAGCGGGGGAAACAATGAGCAGTTCTTC. Its translation: CASSDSIASGGNNEQFF.

J is TRBJ2-7 and V is TRBV2; perhaps TRBD1 as D (10 bases). The CDR3 has 16 amino acids. Trimming pared 8 bases from V and 2 bases from J, leaving 22 bases between. CDR1 SNHLY and CDR2 FYNNEI come from the germline V gene. CDR3 protein: CASGTGEAGGPYEQYF. CDR3 DNA sequence: TGTGCCAGCGGGACAGGGGAAGCGGGAGGCCCCTACGAGCAGTACTTC.

V and J are TRBV19 and TRBJ1-5; D is unresolved. V lost 3 bases to trimming and J lost 1 base, with 13 bases between them. Germline CDR1 reads LNHDA; CDR2 reads SQIVND (reference sequence). The CDR3 has 16 amino acids. CDR3 amino acids: CASSMGVERSNQPQHF. The CDR3 DNA follows: TGTGCCAGTAGTATGGGAGTGGAGAGGAGCAATCAGCCCCAGCATTTT.

The chain links TRBV20-1 to TRBJ2-3; TRBD2 aligns across 7 bases. The CDR3 totals 15 residues. V was pared by 4 bases and J by 1 base, with 8 bases of the junction left unmatched. In germline, CDR1 is DFQATT, CDR2 SNEGSKA (reference sequence). The CDR3 loop is CSATSGRGRTDTQYF. The CDR3 DNA follows: TGCAGTGCTACTAGCGGAAGGGGTCGCACAGATACGCAGTATTTT.

At least ten counts were recorded for this clonotype. The genes are TRBV9 and TRBJ2-2; 7 positions match TRBD2. Germline loops: CDR1 SGDLS, CDR2 YYNGEE. The CDR3 contains 17 residues. Trimming took 0 bases from V and 5 from J; bases not matched to a gene: 10. The CDR3 DNA follows: TGTGCCAGCAGCGTAGCTCCTAGCGGTGCGAGGACCGGGGAGCTGTTTTTT. The encoded protein is CASSVAPSGARTGELFF.

V usage is TRBV20-1 and J usage is TRBJ1-1; D is uncertain. The CDR3 is 13 amino acids. V was pared by 5 bases and J by 6 bases, with 16 bases between. Germline assignment: CDR1 DFQATT and CDR2 SNEGSKA (reference sequence). CDR3 loop: CSAPFEGFAEAFF. The CDR3 DNA follows: TGCAGTGCTCCGTTTGAGGGATTTGCTGAAGCTTTCTTT.

The chain carries TRBV5-1 and TRBJ2-5; D not certain. The DNA matches TRBJ2-7 better at its end, which makes the J call doubtful. The CDR3 is made up of 15 amino acids. The germline V gene encodes CDR1 SGHRS and CDR2 YFSETQ. The CDR3 sequence: CASSLVAESPSEQYF. CDR3 DNA sequence: TGCGCCAGCAGCTTGGTAGCCGAAAGTCCATCCGAGCAGTACTTC.